This TCR beta chain was identified during a study of T cell responses to AZD1222 COVID-19 vaccine. Clones were sequenced by immunoSEQ multiplex PCR, and TCRdb holds only the in-frame ones, with some missing. The sample shows around 200,000 clones, 88% of them seen only once. The CDR3 extends over 18 amino acids. The V end lost 3 bases, the J end lost 2 bases, and 22 bases lay between the germline ends. Germline loops: CDR1 MDHEN, CDR2 SYDVKM. The chain combines TRBV28 with TRBJ2-5; D is possibly TRBD2 (5 bases). The sample consisted of peripheral blood, taken on day 0 of AZD1222 vaccination. The sequence derives from an adult in good health. CDR3 sequence (DNA): TGTGCCAGCAGTTTTATGCTAGCCGGTCCCCCACCACAAGAGACCCAGTACTTC. Encoded protein: CASSFMLAGPPPQETQYF.